Below, 21 T cell receptor beta chains from the same sample are listed, as sequenced in a study of blood T cell repertoires in COVID-19. TCRdb's table, derived via immunoSEQ multiplex PCR, lists solely in-frame clones and lacks some. Of 200,000 to 300,000 clones listed, around 85% were seen once; the top ten hold roughly 6.3%. The sample comprised peripheral blood. The receptors shown here come from a man aged 60-69 years with acute or convalescent COVID-19.

This clone has a single count. This sequence joins TRBV19 and TRBJ1-3, with a tentative D call TRBD1 (5 bases). The germline gives CDR1 LNHDA, CDR2 SQIVND (reference sequence). This CDR3 has 17 residues. V shed 7 bases and J shed 4 bases, with 23 bases lying between them. CDR3 coding DNA: TGTGCCAGTACCGAATTTTTCGGGGGAGAAGGCGGAAACACCATATATTTT. Protein sequence: CASTEFFGGEGGNTIYF. The full variable domain, rest sourced from reference TRBV19 and TRBJ1-3, is DGGITQSPKYLFRKEGQNVTLSCEQNLNHDAMYWYRQDPGQGLRLIYYSQIVNDFQKGDIAEGYSVSREKKESFPLTVTSAQKNPTAFYLCASTEFFGGEGGNTIYFGEGSWLTVV.

The rearrangement joins TRBV7-9 to TRBJ1-2; 7 positions agree with TRBD1. Germline V gene lookup returns CDR1 SEHNR and CDR2 FQNEAQ (reference sequence). Germline trimming cut 1 base from V and 7 bases from J; bases unmatched to any gene: 9. CDR3 length: 15 amino acids. CDR3 nucleotides: TGTGCCAGCAGCTTAGTTGAAGCAGGGGGAGGTGGCTACACCTTC. Encoded protein: CASSLVEAGGGGYTF. Combining the CDR3 with reference TRBV7-9 and TRBJ1-2 gives the whole variable domain DTGVSQNPRHKITKRGQNVTFRCDPISEHNRLYWYRQTLGQGPEFLTYFQNEAQLEKSRLLSDRFSAERPKGSFSTLEIQRTEQGDSAMYLCASSLVEAGGGGYTFGSGTRLTVV.

CDR3: CASSEGTAASPLHF. CDR3 DNA sequence: TGTGCCAGCAGTGAAGGGACAGCCGCCTCACCCCTCCACTTT. The chain links TRBV6-1 to TRBJ1-6; the D gene is possibly TRBD1 (6 bases). The V and J ends lost 1 base and 10 bases respectively, with 11 bases between them. Per germline, CDR1 MNHNS and CDR2 SASEGT. CDR3 length: 14 residues.

The CDR3 is CASSPVDLGRSSPLHF. DNA of the CDR3: TGTGCCAGCAGCCCGGTGGACCTAGGGAGGAGTTCACCCCTCCACTTT. The chain links TRBV5-6 to TRBJ1-6, with no clear D. V lost 4 bases and J lost 9, with 20 bases in between. Germline V gene sequence: CDR1 SGHDT, CDR2 YYEEEE. The CDR3 runs 16 residues.

The genes are TRBV14 and TRBJ1-2; maybe TRBD1 (5 bases). CDR1 and CDR2 (germline): SGHDN, FVKESK. Trimming shortened V by 0 bases and J by 4 bases, and 9 bases separated the two germline ends. The CDR3 is made up of 14 amino acids. In DNA, the CDR3 is TGTGCCAGCAGCCAAGAGACAGTCCTCTATGGCTACACCTTC. It yields the protein CASSQETVLYGYTF. Looking up the rest from reference TRBV14 and TRBJ1-2 gives the full variable domain: EAGVTQFPSHSVIEKGQTVTLRCDPISGHDNLYWYRRVMGKEIKFLLHFVKESKQDESGMPNNRFLAERTGGTYSTLKVQPAELEDSGVYFCASSQETVLYGYTFGSGTRLTVV.

The chain links TRBV6-5 to TRBJ2-7; D ambiguous. The CDR3 totals 14 residues. Germline-derived CDR1 and CDR2 are MNHEY and SVGAGI. V shed 2 bases and J shed 6 bases, with 14 bases lying between them. The CDR3, as DNA: TGTGCCAGCAGTTACGCAGGTCCCTTGGGCGAGCAGTACTTC. As protein: CASSYAGPLGEQYF.

This clone was detected only once. The chain recombines TRBV5-5 with TRBJ1-1, with D maybe TRBD1 (5 bases). Germline V gene sequence: CDR1 SGHKS, CDR2 YYEKEE (reference sequence). The CDR3 loop spans 14 amino acids. Trimming left V 0 bases short and J 4 bases short, with 10 bases between. As DNA, the CDR3 is TGTGCCAGCAGCTTGGTCCAGGGAAGCACTGAAGCTTTCTTT. This gives the protein CASSLVQGSTEAFF.

The genes are TRBV18 and TRBJ1-5; 7 bases are a match to TRBD1. This CDR3 has 15 residues. Unmatched junction bases numbered 6, after V lost 2 bases and J lost 5 bases. Looked up from germline, CDR1 is KGHSH and CDR2 is LQKENI. The CDR3 nucleotides are TGTGCCAGCTCACCAAAGACAGGGATGCATCAGCCCCAGCATTTT. Protein product: CASSPKTGMHQPQHF. The variable domain in full, with the rest retrieved from reference TRBV18 and TRBJ1-5, is NAGVMQNPRHLVRRRGQEARLRCSPMKGHSHVYWYRQLPEEGLKFMVYLQKENIIDESGMPKERFSAEFPKEGPSILRIQQVVRGDSAAYFCASSPKTGMHQPQHFGDGTRLSIL.

The chain has TRBV7-3 and TRBJ1-6; D not certain. Per the germline V gene, CDR1 is SGHTA and CDR2 is FQGTGA. The CDR3 loop spans 15 amino acids. Trimming left V 1 base short and J 10 bases short, with 14 bases between. The CDR3 nucleotides are TGTGCCAGCAGCTTAAGGCTGGGAGAGGGATCACCCCTCCACTTT. Translated, it gives CASSLRLGEGSPLHF.

The genes are TRBV5-1 and TRBJ2-1; tentative D call: TRBD1 (5 bases). The CDR3 covers 13 residues. Germline CDR1 is SGHRS and CDR2 is YFSETQ. The germline V and J ends were trimmed by 4 bases and 9 bases, with 14 bases remaining between them. Written as DNA, the CDR3 is TGCGCCAGCAGCCAGGACATATCGAGTGAGCAGTTCTTC. Translating gives CASSQDISSEQFF.

This chain connects TRBV24-1 to TRBJ2-5; the D gene is possibly TRBD2 (6 bases). The CDR3 length is 15 residues. Looked up from germline, CDR1 is KGHDR and CDR2 is SFDVKD. V shed 5 bases and J shed 4 bases, with 16 bases lying between them. Here the CDR3 reads CATSGGLVGGETQYF. In DNA form, the CDR3 reads TGTGCCACCAGTGGGGGTCTCGTCGGGGGAGAGACCCAGTACTTC.

This clone has only one observation. The chain employs TRBV24-1 and TRBJ2-7; 9 bases align to TRBD2. There are 15 residues in the CDR3. Per germline, CDR1 KGHDR and CDR2 SFDVKD. The junction had 6 bases not matched to a gene; V was cut back by 4 bases and J by 3 bases. The CDR3 sequence is CATSDTGTSSYEQYF. The CDR3, as DNA: TGTGCCACCAGTGACACCGGGACTAGCAGCTACGAGCAGTACTTC.

The genes are TRBV5-6 and TRBJ2-2, with 10 bases matching TRBD2. Per the germline V gene, CDR1 is SGHDT and CDR2 is YYEEEE. This CDR3 contains 15 residues. J was trimmed by 3 bases and V by 4 bases; bases with no gene match: 3. The CDR3 sequence is CASSPSGRHTGELFF. The DNA of the CDR3 is TGTGCCAGCAGCCCTAGCGGGAGACACACCGGGGAGCTGTTTTTT.

V usage is TRBV28 and J usage is TRBJ1-1; D possibly corresponds to TRBD1 (6 bases). The CDR3 is made up of 14 amino acids. V shed 5 bases and J shed 2 bases, with 12 bases lying between them. The V gene's germline CDR1 is MDHEN and CDR2 SYDVKM. The DNA of the CDR3 is TGTGCCAGCAGTGGACAGACTCCAAACACTGAAGCTTTCTTT. Its translation: CASSGQTPNTEAFF.

The chain couples TRBV27 to TRBJ2-7; 7 bases fit TRBD2. The CDR3 is 19 amino acids. V shed 3 bases and J 2 bases; nucleotides not matched to a gene: 19. Germline V lookup: CDR1 MNHEY, CDR2 SMNVEV (reference sequence). CDR3 residues: CASSLSPLLTSDSPYEQYF. The CDR3 nucleotides read TGTGCCAGCAGTTTGTCCCCGCTTCTTACTAGCGACTCGCCCTACGAGCAGTACTTC.

The CDR3 region is CAISEPLGQGTTDTQYF. DNA of the CDR3: TGTGCCATCAGTGAACCTCTGGGACAGGGTACGACAGATACGCAGTATTTT. V usage is TRBV10-3 and J usage is TRBJ2-3, with 9 bases that match TRBD1. This CDR3 has 17 amino acids. Germline V gene sequence: CDR1 ENHRY, CDR2 SYGVKD. J lost 3 bases, V lost 3 bases, and 10 bases had no gene match.

This chain connects TRBV7-9 to TRBJ1-5, with D uncertain. The V gene's germline CDR1 is SEHNR and CDR2 FQNEAQ (reference sequence). V shed 2 bases and J shed 2 bases, with 13 bases lying between them. The CDR3 consists of 16 residues. The CDR3 loop reads CASSLQVGTGNQPQHF. In nucleotides, the CDR3 is TGTGCCAGCAGCTTACAGGTCGGTACTGGCAATCAGCCCCAGCATTTT.

Notes on this clone: It may be a read error: a sequence one base away is much more abundant. This chain joins TRBV5-4 and TRBJ2-2, with 7 bases identical to TRBD1. CDR3 length: 14 residues. V lost 5 bases and J lost 4; bases outside the gene matches: 5. Germline CDR1 and CDR2: SGHNT and YYREEE (reference sequence). DNA for the CDR3: TGTGCCAGCAGGTCGGGACAGACCACCGGGGAGCTGTTTTTT. Its translation: CASRSGQTTGELFF.

The chain employs TRBV5-8 and TRBJ2-1; D may be TRBD2 (5 bases). The CDR3 extends over 13 amino acids. The germline V gene encodes CDR1 SGHTS and CDR2 YDEGEE. Trimming pared 3 bases from V and 7 bases from J, leaving 11 bases between. Written as DNA, the CDR3 is TGTGCCAGCAGCTCCGGGCGAGGGAATGAGCAGTTCTTC. Translated: CASSSGRGNEQFF.

The chain carries TRBV5-4 and TRBJ2-3; TRBD2 might be the D (6 bases). Germline CDR1 reads SGHNT; CDR2 reads YYREEE (reference sequence). The ends were cut back, 2 bases at V and 4 bases at J, with 14 bases in the middle. CDR3 size: 15 residues. In nucleotides, the CDR3 is TGTGCCAGCAGCTTCGAACTAGCCCGATCAGATACGCAGTATTTT. Its translation: CASSFELARSDTQYF.

V and J are TRBV19 and TRBJ2-7; D is perhaps TRBD1 (7 bases). Germline CDR1 is LNHDA and CDR2 is SQIVND (reference sequence). V shed 4 bases and J shed 3 bases, with 13 bases lying between them. The CDR3 extends over 14 amino acids. The DNA of the CDR3 is TGTGCCAGTAGTAACCGACAGGGACTCTACGAGCAGTACTTC. Protein product: CASSNRQGLYEQYF. Filled out from reference TRBV19 and TRBJ2-7, the complete variable domain reads DGGITQSPKYLFRKEGQNVTLSCEQNLNHDAMYWYRQDPGQGLRLIYYSQIVNDFQKGDIAEGYSVSREKKESFPLTVTSAQKNPTAFYLCASSNRQGLYEQYFGPGTRLTVT.